This TCR beta chain is from a study of OX40 agonist ivuxolimab in advanced cancers. Sequenced by immunoSEQ multiplex PCR; TCRdb stores in-frame clones only, minus some. The sample has around 37,000 clones; about 88% are singletons. The CDR3 extends over 14 amino acids. The germline gives CDR1 SEHNR, CDR2 FQNEAQ (reference sequence). Between the trimmed V and J ends, which lost 5 bases and 7 bases, there was a span of 15 bases. The TCR sequence derives from an adult with an advanced solid tumor such as melanoma, head and neck, liver or kidney cancer. The rearrangement joins TRBV7-9 to TRBJ1-3; D remains unclear. This material consisted of CD4+ or CD8+ T cells sorted from blood, taken in a trial of the OX40 agonist ivuxolimab. CDR3 protein: CASSTTTDTNTIYF. The CDR3 DNA follows: TGTGCCAGCAGCACAACCACAGATACTAACACCATATATTTT.